This T cell receptor beta chain was captured in a study of blood T cell repertoires in COVID-19. In the authors' methods: By means of reference gene primer amplification, nucleated cell counts were estimated. The assay was immunoSEQ multiplex PCR, and TCRdb's table has in-frame clones only and misses some. V and J calls and clone size come straight from that table; D and trimming were deduced from the DNA. The data hold about 190,000 clones, with under 80% observed a single time. The germline V gene has CDR1 LGHDT and CDR2 YNNKEL (reference sequence). The germline V and J ends were trimmed by 2 bases and 4 bases, with 9 bases remaining between them. The CDR3 sequence is 14 residues long. A single count supports this clone.

V is TRBV3-1 (or the pseudogene TRBV3-2) and J is TRBJ1-5; a weak D match, TRBD1 (5 bases). The clonotype originates from a woman in her 50s with acute COVID-19. Material: PBMCs or T cells enriched from blood (not recorded which). CDR3 in DNA: TGTGCCAGCAGCCAACTACAGGCAAATCAGCCCCAGCATTTT. Amino acids: CASSQLQANQPQHF.